Listed below are T cell receptor beta chains from one sample, sequenced in a study of blood T cells in healthy people across ages. TCRdb ran MiXCR on the 5' RACE reads and lists one entry per CDR3 protein. This repertoire shows 1.5 million to 2 million distinct CDR3 sequences, 49% found once; its top ten account for 2.1%. The material sequenced was blood. Source of these receptors: a woman aged 40 to 55 in good health. Each CDR3 is given with its conserved first and last residue. A D gene is named only where the DNA matches it firmly. Not all rows give a size; the values are once, few, many and, for expanded clones, a class.

TRBV11-2	TRBJ2-7	few	TRBD2	CASSLEGAGAYEQYF	TGTGCCAGCAGCTTAGAAGGAGCGGGGGCCTACGAGCAGTACTTC
TRBV5-1	TRBJ1-2	NA	TRBD1	CASSSGQGTATYGYTF	TGCGCCAGCAGCTCAGGACAGGGGACAGCAACCTATGGCTACACCTTC
TRBV7-3	TRBJ2-2	NA	NA	CASSPPSSWGTGELFF	TGTGCCAGCAGCCCCCCGTCCTCTTGGGGCACCGGGGAGCTGTTTTTT
TRBV6-5	TRBJ2-5	NA	NA	CASSYSQSSWAQYF	TGTGCCAGCAGTTACTCGCAGAGCTCTTGGGCCCAGTACTTC
TRBV28	TRBJ2-4	few	NA	CASSPDSKNIQYF	TGTGCCAGCAGCCCCGACAGCAAAAACATTCAGTACTTC
TRBV5-1	TRBJ1-4	few	NA	CASSFNRENEKLFF	TGCGCCAGCAGCTTCAACAGGGAGAATGAAAAACTGTTTTTT
TRBV28	TRBJ2-1	few	NA	CASSFVNNEQFF	TGTGCCAGCAGTTTTGTAAACAATGAGCAGTTCTTC
TRBV10-3	TRBJ1-4	NA	NA	CATATGENEKLFF	TGTGCCACCGCGACAGGAGAGAATGAAAAACTGTTTTTT
TRBV25-1	TRBJ1-2	NA	NA	CASTRSGSHGYTF	TGTGCCAGCACCCGAAGCGGGTCCCATGGCTACACCTTC
TRBV27	TRBJ2-7	few	NA	CASSGGPGYEQYF	TGTGCCAGCAGTGGGGGACCCGGCTACGAGCAGTACTTC
TRBV5-1	TRBJ2-5	few	TRBD2	CASSLWTGGDETQYF	TGCGCCAGCAGCTTGTGGACGGGGGGTGATGAGACCCAGTACTTC
TRBV4-2	TRBJ2-3	NA	NA	CASSQELGIGGSTDTQYF	TGTGCCAGCAGCCAAGAATTGGGCATAGGGGGGAGCACAGATACGCAGTATTTT
TRBV6-2/TRBV6-3	TRBJ2-1	NA	NA	CASRSGTALGNEQFF	TGTGCCAGCAGATCCGGGACCGCACTGGGCAATGAGCAGTTCTTC
TRBV27	TRBJ2-7	few	NA	CASSSLRGDKAYEQYF	TGTGCCAGCAGTTCACTCAGGGGGGATAAGGCCTACGAGCAGTACTTC
TRBV6-6	TRBJ1-5	NA	NA	CASSHFDRNSNQPQHF	TGTGCCAGCAGTCACTTCGACAGAAATAGCAATCAGCCCCAGCATTTT
TRBV14	TRBJ2-7	NA	NA	CASSHSAGLSYEQYF	TGTGCCAGCAGCCATTCCGCGGGACTCTCCTACGAGCAGTACTTC
TRBV12-3/TRBV12-4	TRBJ1-5	NA	NA	CASSFGRIDQPQHF	TGTGCCAGCAGTTTCGGCAGGATCGATCAGCCCCAGCATTTT
TRBV20-1	TRBJ2-6	NA	NA	CSASTGAGRWQTGANVLTF	TGCAGTGCTAGTACGGGGGCGGGGCGCTGGCAGACTGGGGCCAACGTCCTGACTTTC
TRBV3-1	TRBJ2-1	NA	NA	CASSQEQFYNEQFF	TGTGCCAGCAGCCAAGAGCAGTTCTACAATGAGCAGTTCTTC
TRBV11-3	TRBJ2-7	NA	NA	CASSPTILIPDSRVYEQYF	TGTGCCAGCAGCCCCACAATCCTTATACCGGACAGTCGAGTCTACGAGCAGTACTTC
TRBV5-1	TRBJ2-6	NA	NA	CASSDPTGANVLTF	TGCGCCAGCAGCGACCCGACTGGGGCCAACGTCCTGACTTTC
TRBV12-3/TRBV12-4	TRBJ1-1	NA	NA	CASRPDRAYGDTEAFF	TGTGCCAGCAGACCCGATAGGGCCTACGGGGACACTGAAGCTTTCTTT
TRBV27	TRBJ1-5	NA	NA	CASSFTGLNQPQHF	TGTGCCAGCAGTTTTACAGGGTTGAATCAGCCCCAGCATTTT
TRBV20-1	TRBJ2-5	NA	NA	CSASQTREIQRETQYF	TGCAGTGCTAGCCAAACCAGAGAGATTCAGCGGGAGACCCAGTACTTC
TRBV6-1	TRBJ2-1	NA	TRBD1	CASSPQGGIYNEQFF	TGTGCCAGCAGTCCTCAAGGGGGCATCTACAATGAGCAGTTCTTC
TRBV11-2	TRBJ1-6	once	NA	CASSRKTDHPYNSPLHF	TGTGCCAGCAGCCGGAAGACAGATCACCCGTATAATTCACCCCTCCACTTT
TRBV12-3/TRBV12-4	TRBJ2-3	NA	NA	CASSLRSGPNTDTQYF	TGTGCCAGCAGTTTGAGGTCTGGACCCAACACAGATACGCAGTATTTT
TRBV12-3/TRBV12-4	TRBJ2-3	few	NA	CASNRGNTQYF	TGTGCCAGCAACCGGGGGAATACGCAGTATTTT
TRBV27	TRBJ2-3	few	NA	CASSSVAGHTQYF	TGTGCCAGCAGTTCCGTCGCGGGACATACGCAGTATTTT
TRBV7-2	TRBJ1-1	once	TRBD1	CASSSAGTGIVNTEAFF	TGTGCCAGCAGCTCGGCCGGGACAGGGATAGTGAACACTGAAGCTTTCTTT
TRBV24-1	TRBJ2-1	NA	TRBD2	CATKRGVGYNEQFF	TGTGCCACCAAGCGGGGGGTGGGCTACAATGAGCAGTTCTTC
TRBV5-1	TRBJ2-3	NA	TRBD1	CASSIQGKDTQYF	TGCGCCAGCAGCATACAGGGGAAAGATACGCAGTATTTT
TRBV28	TRBJ1-2	once	NA	CASRKTKRSGYTF	TGTGCCAGCAGGAAAACAAAGCGCAGTGGCTACACCTTC
TRBV4-2	TRBJ2-3	few	NA	CASSRGTQGGGTDTQYF	TGTGCCAGCAGCCGCGGAACCCAGGGAGGAGGGACAGATACGCAGTATTTT
TRBV4-3	TRBJ1-4	NA	NA	CASSQESGRGKLFF	TGCGCCAGCAGCCAGGAATCTGGGAGAGGAAAACTGTTTTTT
TRBV7-9	TRBJ2-5	few	NA	CASSPVGATAKETQYF	TGTGCCAGCAGCCCTGTGGGGGCGACAGCGAAAGAGACCCAGTACTTC
TRBV7-2	TRBJ1-4	once	NA	CASRSTGTYNEKLFF	TGTGCCAGCAGATCTACAGGGACCTATAATGAAAAACTGTTTTTT
TRBV20-1	TRBJ2-5	NA	TRBD2	CSAVAGRYGNEQYF	TGCAGTGCTGTAGCGGGGCGGTACGGAAATGAGCAGTACTTC
TRBV20-1	TRBJ2-3	few	NA	CSARKPVTDTQYF	TGCAGTGCTAGGAAGCCCGTGACAGATACGCAGTATTTT
TRBV4-1	TRBJ2-1	NA	NA	CASSQEGGRGSYNEQFF	TGCGCCAGCAGCCAAGAGGGGGGGCGCGGCTCCTACAATGAGCAGTTCTTC
TRBV5-1	TRBJ2-7	NA	TRBD2	CASSWPWRSSGGRYNEQYF	TGCGCCAGCAGCTGGCCGTGGAGGTCTAGCGGGGGGCGATACAATGAGCAGTACTTC
TRBV12-3/TRBV12-4	TRBJ2-3	NA	NA	CASSSRPRTDTQYF	TGTGCCAGCAGTTCCCGACCCCGCACAGATACGCAGTATTTT
TRBV9	TRBJ2-7	NA	NA	CASSQDPQVQYF	TGTGCCAGCAGCCAGGACCCTCAGGTGCAGTACTTC
TRBV20-1	TRBJ2-3	NA	NA	CSANAWLTDTQYF	TGCAGTGCTAACGCTTGGCTCACAGATACGCAGTATTTT